This is a list of T cell receptor beta chains from one sample in a study of shared clonotypes between healthy human individuals. Only in-frame clones appear in the TCRdb table, and some are missing; sequencing was by immunoSEQ multiplex PCR. The sample records hundreds of thousands of clones, approximately 97% being singletons. The specimen sequenced was naive CD4+ T cells sorted from blood. The source is a woman under 40 in good health. The CDR3 runs from the conserved cysteine through the conserved F or W. The order of the fields is clone size, CDR3 length, V gene, D gene, J gene, CDR3 DNA, CDR3 protein. A D gene is named only where the DNA matches it firmly. Clone size, where shown, is once, few, many, or a class for clones that have expanded.

size: -; length: 16; V: TRBV5-4; D: TRBD2; J: TRBJ2-3; DNA: TGTGCCAGCAGCACCAACCCGGGACTAGCTTCCGATACGCAGTATTTT; CDR3: CASSTNPGLASDTQYF
size: -; length: 14; V: TRBV19; D: -; J: TRBJ1-1; DNA: TGTGCCAGTAGGGACTCCTTAGGAAGGGCTGAAGCTTTCTTT; CDR3: CASRDSLGRAEAFF
size: -; length: 14; V: TRBV5-6; D: -; J: TRBJ2-5; DNA: TGTGCCAGCAGCCCGGGTTTCCGGGAAGAGACCCAGTACTTC; CDR3: CASSPGFREETQYF
size: -; length: 15; V: TRBV7-9; D: TRBD1; J: TRBJ1-1; DNA: TGTGCCAGCACCAAACCGGGACAGCTGAACACTGAAGCTTTCTTT; CDR3: CASTKPGQLNTEAFF
size: -; length: 14; V: TRBV7-9; D: -; J: TRBJ1-1; DNA: TGTGCCAGCAGCTTAGAGACAGGAGCAACTGAAGCTTTCTTT; CDR3: CASSLETGATEAFF
size: -; length: 13; V: TRBV7-9; D: -; J: TRBJ2-1; DNA: TGTGCCAGCAGCTCCGATGGGGGGAATGAGCAGTTCTTC; CDR3: CASSSDGGNEQFF
size: -; length: 14; V: TRBV18; D: -; J: TRBJ2-5; DNA: TGTGCCAGCTCACCCGATACCATCCAAGAGACCCAGTACTTC; CDR3: CASSPDTIQETQYF
size: -; length: 15; V: TRBV7-2; D: TRBD1; J: TRBJ2-2; DNA: TGTGCCAGCAGTTCCGGGACAGGGTGGACCGGGGAGCTGTTTTTT; CDR3: CASSSGTGWTGELFF
size: -; length: 16; V: TRBV13; D: -; J: TRBJ1-6; DNA: TGTGCCAGCAACCACCGGGGGAGCTCCTATAATTCACCCCTCCACTTT; CDR3: CASNHRGSSYNSPLHF
size: -; length: 15; V: TRBV27; D: TRBD1; J: TRBJ2-7; DNA: TGTGCCAGCACTAACTCACAGGGGCCCCCGAACGAGCAGTACTTC; CDR3: CASTNSQGPPNEQYF
size: -; length: 11; V: TRBV15; D: TRBD1; J: TRBJ1-4; DNA: TGTGCCACCTACAGGGGTGAAAAACTGTTTTTT; CDR3: CATYRGEKLFF
size: -; length: 13; V: TRBV7-9; D: TRBD1; J: TRBJ1-2; DNA: TGTGCCAGCAGCTGGGGGACAGGACGTGGCTACACCTTC; CDR3: CASSWGTGRGYTF
size: -; length: 14; V: TRBV7-3; D: TRBD2; J: TRBJ2-1; DNA: TGTGCCAGCAGCTCCGGACTAGCTCCGTTAGAGCAGTTCTTC; CDR3: CASSSGLAPLEQFF
size: few; length: 14; V: TRBV5-1; D: -; J: TRBJ2-3; DNA: TGCGCCAGCAGCTTGGAACAGGACACAGATACGCAGTATTTT; CDR3: CASSLEQDTDTQYF
size: -; length: 15; V: TRBV6-5; D: TRBD1; J: TRBJ1-2; DNA: TGTGCCAGCAGTTACTCAAGGGACAGTAACTATGGCTACACCTTC; CDR3: CASSYSRDSNYGYTF
size: once; length: 13; V: TRBV29-1; D: -; J: TRBJ2-1; DNA: TGCAGCGATTACAGCGCAGGTAAAGTCCAGCAGTTCTTC; CDR3: CSDYSAGKVQQFF
size: -; length: 15; V: TRBV7-2; D: -; J: TRBJ2-3; DNA: TGTGCCAGCAGCCAAATCAGCGGAAGCACAGATACGCAGTATTTT; CDR3: CASSQISGSTDTQYF
size: once; length: 13; V: TRBV19; D: -; J: TRBJ2-3; DNA: TGTGCCAGTAGGGTCCGGGAAACAGATACGCAGTATTTT; CDR3: CASRVRETDTQYF
size: once; length: 15; V: TRBV6-4; D: -; J: TRBJ1-2; DNA: TGTGCCAGCAGTGAAAGTTGGGGGGCTAACTATGGCTACACCTTC; CDR3: CASSESWGANYGYTF
size: -; length: 13; V: TRBV27; D: -; J: TRBJ2-3; DNA: TGTGCCAGCAGTCAAAGGGGGTCCGCTACGCAGTATTTT; CDR3: CASSQRGSATQYF
size: -; length: 15; V: TRBV7-2; D: -; J: TRBJ1-2; DNA: TGTGCCAGCAGCTTAGAATTCGGACAGAGGTATGGCTACACCTTC; CDR3: CASSLEFGQRYGYTF
size: -; length: 13; V: TRBV5-1; D: TRBD1; J: TRBJ1-2; DNA: TGCGCCAGCAGCGGAGACAGGGGGTATGGCTACACCTTC; CDR3: CASSGDRGYGYTF
size: -; length: 13; V: TRBV9; D: -; J: TRBJ1-4; DNA: TGTGCCAGCAGCGTAGGGGTGCCCGGAAAACTGTTTTTT; CDR3: CASSVGVPGKLFF
size: -; length: 15; V: TRBV4-2; D: -; J: TRBJ1-3; DNA: TGTGCCAGCAGCCAGGCGGACAGCTCTGGAAACACCATATATTTT; CDR3: CASSQADSSGNTIYF
size: -; length: 17; V: TRBV1; D: -; J: TRBJ2-1; DNA: TGCACCAGCAGCCTCGCAGGGAATTGTTTCATCGACAATGAGCAGTTCTTC; CDR3: CTSSLAGNCFIDNEQFF
size: -; length: 19; V: TRBV11-1; D: TRBD2; J: TRBJ2-2; DNA: TGTGCCAGCAGCTTCCTTCTGGGTGGTAGCGGGAGGAACACCGGGGAGCTGTTTTTT; CDR3: CASSFLLGGSGRNTGELFF
size: -; length: 18; V: TRBV28; D: TRBD2; J: TRBJ2-7; DNA: TGTGCCAGCAGTTCCTGGAAAATGACTAGCGGGACCCCCTACGAGCAGTACTTC; CDR3: CASSSWKMTSGTPYEQYF
size: -; length: 15; V: TRBV7-9; D: TRBD1; J: TRBJ1-1; DNA: TGTGCCAGCAGCTTATCGTACAGGGGAGGCACTGAAGCTTTCTTT; CDR3: CASSLSYRGGTEAFF
size: -; length: 15; V: TRBV28; D: TRBD1; J: TRBJ1-2; DNA: TGTGCCAGCAACGGAGCCGGGACAGGTGAATATGGCTACACCTTC; CDR3: CASNGAGTGEYGYTF
size: -; length: 11; V: TRBV29-1; D: TRBD1; J: TRBJ2-7; DNA: TGCAGCGTGGGACAGGGCTCCGAGCAGTACTTC; CDR3: CSVGQGSEQYF
size: -; length: 15; V: TRBV9; D: -; J: TRBJ2-7; DNA: TGTGCCAGCAGCGTAGGGGCGGCCAGCACCTACGAGCAGTACTTC; CDR3: CASSVGAASTYEQYF
size: -; length: 13; V: TRBV18; D: -; J: TRBJ1-1; DNA: TGTGCCAGCTCACCGGCCGTGAACACTGAAGCTTTCTTT; CDR3: CASSPAVNTEAFF
size: -; length: 16; V: TRBV7-9; D: -; J: TRBJ1-3; DNA: TGTGCCAGCAGCTTAGGGGGGGACCTCTCTGGAAACACCATATATTTT; CDR3: CASSLGGDLSGNTIYF
size: -; length: 18; V: TRBV27; D: TRBD2; J: TRBJ2-7; DNA: TGTGCCAGCAGTCCCCGCGATTCCGGGACTAGCGGGAGTCACGAGCAGTACTTC; CDR3: CASSPRDSGTSGSHEQYF
size: once; length: 16; V: TRBV10-3; D: TRBD2; J: TRBJ2-2; DNA: TGTGCCATCAGTGTTTCTGGCGGGAGTACCGCCGGGGAGCTGTTTTTT; CDR3: CAISVSGGSTAGELFF
size: -; length: 15; V: TRBV28; D: -; J: TRBJ2-6; DNA: TGTGCCAGCAGAGCGTCGGGGGCTGGGGCCAACGTCCTGACTTTC; CDR3: CASRASGAGANVLTF
size: -; length: 14; V: TRBV7-2; D: TRBD1; J: TRBJ2-1; DNA: TGTGCCAGCAGCTCTGAGACAGGGGCCGGAGAGCAGTTCTTC; CDR3: CASSSETGAGEQFF
size: -; length: 13; V: TRBV5-6; D: -; J: TRBJ2-5; DNA: TGTGCCAGCAGCGCGACGGACCGGAAGACCCAGTACTTC; CDR3: CASSATDRKTQYF
size: -; length: 13; V: TRBV5-4; D: -; J: TRBJ2-5; DNA: TGTGCCAGCAGCTTATCGTACCAAGAGACCCAGTACTTC; CDR3: CASSLSYQETQYF
size: once; length: 13; V: TRBV7-8; D: TRBD1; J: TRBJ2-7; DNA: TGTGCCAGCAGCAAGACAGGGTTAGACGAGCAGTACTTC; CDR3: CASSKTGLDEQYF
size: -; length: 14; V: TRBV7-9; D: -; J: TRBJ1-2; DNA: TGTGCCAGCAATCAGGCCGCGCAGGGCTATGGCTACACCTTC; CDR3: CASNQAAQGYGYTF
size: -; length: 18; V: TRBV28; D: -; J: TRBJ1-1; DNA: TGTGCCAGCAGTTTTATTGGGGGGAGGAGAGGTTTGAACACTGAAGCTTTCTTT; CDR3: CASSFIGGRRGLNTEAFF
size: once; length: 13; V: TRBV5-1; D: -; J: TRBJ2-5; DNA: TGCGCCAGCAGCTCGGGCCCCCAGGAGACCCAGTACTTC; CDR3: CASSSGPQETQYF
size: -; length: 13; V: TRBV6-5; D: TRBD1; J: TRBJ1-2; DNA: TGTGCCAGCAGTCTACAGGGGAACTATGGCTACACCTTC; CDR3: CASSLQGNYGYTF
size: -; length: 15; V: TRBV25-1; D: TRBD1; J: TRBJ2-7; DNA: TGTGCCAGCAGTGCCGCCGGGACAGGAGATTACGAGCAGTACTTC; CDR3: CASSAAGTGDYEQYF
size: -; length: 15; V: TRBV9; D: -; J: TRBJ2-7; DNA: TGTGCCAGCAGCGTAGGCGGCCGCAGCTCCTACGAGCAGTACTTC; CDR3: CASSVGGRSSYEQYF
size: few; length: 12; V: TRBV28; D: -; J: TRBJ1-2; DNA: TGTGCCAGCAGCCGGGGGGACTATGGCTACACCTTC; CDR3: CASSRGDYGYTF
size: -; length: 16; V: TRBV28; D: TRBD1; J: TRBJ2-3; DNA: TGTGCCAGCAGTGCGGGACAGGGGGTCCAAGGGGATACGCAGTATTTT; CDR3: CASSAGQGVQGDTQYF
size: -; length: 21; V: TRBV5-1; D: TRBD2; J: TRBJ2-3; DNA: TGCGCCAGCAGCTTTTACCCCGGGACTAGCGGGAGACTCAGCGGGACAGATACGCAGTATTTT; CDR3: CASSFYPGTSGRLSGTDTQYF